This T cell receptor beta chain was identified in a study of a mutant IDH1 vaccine in newly diagnosed glioma. About the research overall: Commencement of vaccination occurred 4-6 weeks following radiotherapy alone, or concurrently with temozolomide cycles. General observations from the study: Pseudoprogression appears to have had no connection to changes in top peripheral T cell clonotypes.

The repertoire was sequenced with immunoSEQ multiplex PCR; TCRdb's copy has only in-frame clones and lacks some. The sample has approximately 56,000 clones, around 75% seen once. Turning to this clone: Its antigen is not known.

Trimming cost V 1 base and J 9 bases; bases outside gene matches: 2. The CDR3 consists of 14 residues. Per the germline V gene, CDR1 is SGHDN and CDR2 is FVKESK. Time point reported: week 47, end of study. Mutant IDH1 20-mer peptide, at 300 ug, made up each vaccine dose, with topical imiquimod. Patients in the study were vaccinated eight times, receiving shots in weeks 1, 3, 5, 7, 11, 15, 19 and 23. The receptor comes from a man between 50 and 59 years old with glioma. Sequences were derived from PBMCs, sampled from a glioma patient whose treatment included an IDH1 peptide vaccine. This sequence joins TRBV14 and TRBJ1-4; the match to TRBD1 covers 10 bases. The chain's CDR3 is CASSQGTGGKKLFF. The DNA for the CDR3 is TGTGCCAGCAGCCAAGGGACAGGGGGAAAAAAACTGTTTTTT.